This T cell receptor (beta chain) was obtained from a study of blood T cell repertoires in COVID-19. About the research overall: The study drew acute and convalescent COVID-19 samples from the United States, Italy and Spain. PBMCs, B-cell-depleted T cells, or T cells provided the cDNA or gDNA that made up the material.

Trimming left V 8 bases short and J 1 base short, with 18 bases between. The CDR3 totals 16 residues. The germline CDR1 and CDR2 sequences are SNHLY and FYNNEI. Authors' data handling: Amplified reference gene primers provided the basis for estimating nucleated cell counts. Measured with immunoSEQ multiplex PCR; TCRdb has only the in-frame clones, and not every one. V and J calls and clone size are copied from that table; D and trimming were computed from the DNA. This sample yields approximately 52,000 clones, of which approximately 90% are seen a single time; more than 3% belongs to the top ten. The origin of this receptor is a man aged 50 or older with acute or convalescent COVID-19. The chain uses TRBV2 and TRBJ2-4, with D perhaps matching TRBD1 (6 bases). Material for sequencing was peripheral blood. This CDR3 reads CASGPGAGNAKNIQYF. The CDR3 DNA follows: TGTGCCAGCGGCCCAGGGGCGGGCAATGCCAAAAACATTCAGTACTTC.